Listed here are 15 T cell receptor beta chains from one sample, sequenced in a study of blood T cell repertoires in COVID-19. This table comes from immunoSEQ multiplex PCR, and its TCRdb copy is limited to in-frame clones, with some not included. The sample lists 200,000 to 250,000 clones, 65% to 90% occurring once. Sample: peripheral blood. The receptor set was obtained from a woman aged 45-60 years with acute or convalescent COVID-19.

J is TRBJ2-5 and V is TRBV7-9; tentatively, D is TRBD2 (6 bases). The CDR3 is 13 residues long. Germline V gene sequence: CDR1 SEHNR, CDR2 FQNEAQ (reference sequence). V was trimmed by 6 bases and J by 1 base, leaving 9 bases between them. The CDR3 nucleotides read TGTGCCAGCAGTGCGGGACCCCAAGAGACCCAGTACTTC. This codes for CASSAGPQETQYF.

The chain combines TRBV7-9 with TRBJ2-7; no clear D. Germline CDR1 SEHNR, CDR2 FQNEAQ (reference sequence). Trimming removed 5 bases at V and 1 base at J, with 12 bases between. This CDR3 contains 14 residues. CDR3 sequence reads: CASSLGETSYEQYF. Here the CDR3 DNA reads TGTGCCAGCAGCCTAGGTGAAACATCCTACGAGCAGTACTTC.

The V call is TRBV5-1, the J call TRBJ1-2; D might be TRBD1 (6 bases). Between the trimmed V and J ends, which lost 4 bases and 8 bases, there was a span of 18 bases. This CDR3 contains 14 residues. The V gene's germline CDR1 is SGHRS and CDR2 YFSETQ. In DNA, the CDR3 is TGCGCCAGCAGCCCGACTGCAGGGGCGCACGGCTACACCTTC. Encoded protein: CASSPTAGAHGYTF.

This clone was counted at least ten times. The chain links TRBV5-1 to TRBJ1-4, with TRBD1 matching 12 bases. The CDR3 is 18 amino acids. Germline V gene lookup returns CDR1 SGHRS and CDR2 YFSETQ. V was clipped by 0 bases and J by 6 bases; unmatched bases: 9. CDR3 residues: CASSLDRDRGREDEKLFF. The CDR3 DNA follows: TGCGCCAGCAGCTTGGACCGGGACAGGGGGCGCGAAGATGAAAAACTGTTTTTT.

In this sample, this clone turned up once. The V and J genes are TRBV6-4 and TRBJ1-1; TRBD1 might be the D (6 bases). Trimming removed 2 bases at V and 3 bases at J, with 13 bases between. Germline lookup yields CDR1 MRHNA and CDR2 SNTAGT. CDR3 length equals 15 residues. Here the CDR3 reads CASSDKAQGYTEAFF. The CDR3 DNA is TGTGCCAGCAGTGACAAGGCCCAGGGGTACACTGAAGCTTTCTTT.

The chain links TRBV19 to TRBJ1-1, with 7 bases aligning to TRBD1. This CDR3 has 16 amino acids. With 7 bases clipped from V and 1 base from J, the junction kept 12 bases outside the gene matches. The germline V gene encodes CDR1 LNHDA and CDR2 SQIVND (reference sequence). The CDR3 is CASTPTIGGRNTEAFF. CDR3 DNA: TGTGCCAGTACCCCGACAATAGGGGGCCGGAACACTGAAGCTTTCTTT. Based on the CDR3 plus reference TRBV19 and TRBJ1-1, the full variable domain is DGGITQSPKYLFRKEGQNVTLSCEQNLNHDAMYWYRQDPGQGLRLIYYSQIVNDFQKGDIAEGYSVSREKKESFPLTVTSAQKNPTAFYLCASTPTIGGRNTEAFFGQGTRLTVV.

This sequence joins TRBV3-1 (or the pseudogene TRBV3-2) and TRBJ1-6, with 9 bases identical to TRBD1. V trimming: 4 bases; J trimming: 9 bases; junction bases outside the gene matches: 7. The CDR3 is made up of 15 amino acids. Germline values: CDR1 LGHDT, CDR2 YNNKEL (reference sequence). CDR3 sequence reads: CASSPGQGYGSPLHF. The CDR3 nucleotides read TGTGCCAGCAGCCCGGGACAGGGTTATGGTTCACCCCTCCACTTT.

This chain uses TRBV11-3 with TRBJ2-1; 8 positions agree with TRBD2. The junction had 6 bases not matched to a gene; V was cut back by 5 bases and J by 6 bases. Per the germline V gene, CDR1 is SGHNT and CDR2 is YENEEA. The CDR3 has 14 amino acids. The chain's CDR3 is CASSQPGLGNEQFF. The CDR3 region has the DNA TGTGCCAGCAGCCAACCGGGACTAGGCAATGAGCAGTTCTTC.

The V call is TRBV2, the J call TRBJ1-1; TRBD1 aligns across 7 bases. Germline assignment: CDR1 SNHLY and CDR2 FYNNEI. V dropped 7 bases and J dropped 2; count of bases not matched to a gene: 7. There are 14 residues in the CDR3. The CDR3 DNA follows: TGTGCCAGCACCCGAGGGACAGAAAACACTGAAGCTTTCTTT. It is translated as CASTRGTENTEAFF.

The CDR3 loop reads CASTLTGVGNTEAFF. The CDR3 DNA follows: TGTGCCAGCACCCTGACAGGGGTCGGGAACACTGAAGCTTTCTTT. The chain combines TRBV18 with TRBJ1-1; 8 bases fit TRBD1. With V trimmed by 8 bases and J by 1 base, 9 bases remained unmatched. The V gene's germline CDR1 is KGHSH and CDR2 LQKENI. CDR3 length: 15 residues.

V is TRBV3-1 (or the pseudogene TRBV3-2) and J is TRBJ2-3; 8 positions match TRBD2. Germline CDR1 is LGHDT and CDR2 is YNNKEL (reference sequence). J was trimmed by 5 bases and V by 4 bases; bases with no gene match: 11. The CDR3 is 16 residues long. The CDR3 spells CASSPGAGELKDTQYF. CDR3 DNA sequence: TGTGCCAGCAGCCCAGGAGCGGGAGAATTGAAAGATACGCAGTATTTT.

The chain employs TRBV3-1 (or the pseudogene TRBV3-2) and TRBJ1-1, with D unresolved. The V end was cut by 1 base, the J end by 4 bases, with 13 bases between. This CDR3 comprises 15 residues. Germline CDR1 is LGHDT and CDR2 is YNNKEL (reference sequence). The CDR3 protein is CASSQGGGRSTEAFF. DNA of the CDR3: TGTGCCAGCAGCCAAGGTGGAGGGCGCAGCACTGAAGCTTTCTTT.

This chain uses TRBV5-4 with TRBJ2-5, with 8 bases identical to TRBD1. Trimming at V came to 4 bases and at J to 3 bases, leaving 8 bases not matched to a gene. The V gene's germline CDR1 is SGHNT and CDR2 YYREEE (reference sequence). CDR3 length: 15 amino acids. In DNA form, the CDR3 reads TGTGCCAGCAGCCAATCACCGGGACAGGAAGAGACCCAGTACTTC. Its protein is CASSQSPGQEETQYF.

V usage is TRBV21-1 and J usage is TRBJ1-1; the table's D call TRBD1 went unverified against the DNA. TRBV21-1 is termed a pseudogene. The CDR3 loop spans 15 amino acids. The CDR3 region is CASSKAGQGDTEAFF. CDR3 nucleotides: TGTGCCAGCAGCAAAGCTGGCCAGGGGGACACTGAAGCTTTCTTT.

The chain links TRBV11-2 to TRBJ2-5; 7 bases agree with TRBD2. This CDR3 has 15 amino acids. Germline CDR1 is SGHAT and CDR2 is FQNNGV. V was clipped by 1 base and J by 5 bases; unmatched bases: 7. The CDR3 is CASSLASGGGETQYF. CDR3 nucleotide sequence: TGTGCCAGCAGCTTAGCTTCGGGAGGAGGGGAGACCCAGTACTTC.